These 27 T cell receptor beta chains were sequenced from one sample in a study of cytomegalovirus exposure and HLA in healthy donors. 60 Vbeta and 13 Jbeta primers were used in PCR. Clones were sequenced by immunoSEQ multiplex PCR, and TCRdb holds only the in-frame ones, with some missing. The sample features under 85,000 clones, with less than 20% in its top ten. The sequenced sample consisted of PBMCs. The source of these receptors is a boy aged 5-17 years in good health and CMV-seronegative.

J is TRBJ2-1 and V is TRBV14; TRBD2 might be the D (5 bases). Germline-derived CDR1 and CDR2 are SGHDN and FVKESK. V was clipped by 4 bases and J by 9 bases, with 10 bases between them. The CDR3 is 12 residues long. DNA of the CDR3: TGTGCCAGCAGCCCCCAGCGGATTGAGCAGTTCTTC. It is translated as CASSPQRIEQFF.

As to this clone: Other DNA sequences from this sample encode an identical CDR3 as well. CDR3 region: CASSLGGITDTQYF. The CDR3 nucleotides read TGTGCCAGCAGCTTAGGCGGGATCACAGATACGCAGTATTTT. The chain carries TRBV7-9 and TRBJ2-3; TRBD2 might be the D (6 bases). The CDR3 has 14 amino acids. Per germline, CDR1 SEHNR and CDR2 FQNEAQ (reference sequence). The V end lost 1 base, the J end lost 2 bases, and 7 bases lay between the germline ends. Complete variable domain (other parts from reference TRBV7-9 and TRBJ2-3): DTGVSQNPRHKITKRGQNVTFRCDPISEHNRLYWYRQTLGQGPEFLTYFQNEAQLEKSRLLSDRFSAERPKGSFSTLEIQRTEQGDSAMYLCASSLGGITDTQYFGPGTRLTVL.

This chain links TRBV18 with TRBJ1-5, with 9 bases identical to TRBD1. The CDR3 contains 16 residues. After removal of 5 bases from V and 3 bases from J, the junction contained 8 bases not matched to a gene. The V gene's germline CDR1 is KGHSH and CDR2 LQKENI. The CDR3 reads CASSVRDRAFNQPQHF. CDR3 DNA sequence: TGTGCCAGCTCAGTCAGGGACAGGGCATTCAATCAGCCCCAGCATTTT. Based on the CDR3 plus reference TRBV18 and TRBJ1-5, the full variable domain is NAGVMQNPRHLVRRRGQEARLRCSPMKGHSHVYWYRQLPEEGLKFMVYLQKENIIDESGMPKERFSAEFPKEGPSILRIQQVVRGDSAAYFCASSVRDRAFNQPQHFGDGTRLSIL.

The chain employs TRBV7-2 and TRBJ2-7; D gene ambiguous. The CDR3 length is 14 residues. Germline values: CDR1 SGHTA, CDR2 FQGNSA. V lost 0 bases to trimming and J lost 2 bases, with 8 bases between them. CDR3 amino acids: CASSLAPNTYEQYF. The CDR3 DNA reads as TGTGCCAGCAGCTTAGCGCCAAACACCTACGAGCAGTACTTC.

The chain carries TRBV19 and TRBJ2-1; possibly TRBD1 for D (6 bases). This CDR3 is built from 13 residues. Germline V gene lookup returns CDR1 LNHDA and CDR2 SQIVND (reference sequence). Trimming pared 7 bases from V and 3 bases from J, leaving 10 bases between. The CDR3 sequence is CASIGQLYNEQFF. The CDR3 DNA follows: TGTGCCAGTATCGGACAGCTCTACAATGAGCAGTTCTTC.

This sequence joins TRBV5-1 and TRBJ1-5; D is possibly TRBD1 (5 bases). In germline, CDR1 is SGHRS, CDR2 YFSETQ. This CDR3 spans 14 amino acids. The V end lost 2 bases, the J end lost 7 bases, and 13 bases lay between the germline ends. The CDR3 here is CASSLDQGGQPQHF. The CDR3 DNA sequence: TGCGCCAGCAGCTTAGACCAGGGCGGACAGCCCCAGCATTTT.

The chain uses TRBV19 and TRBJ1-6; TRBD1 is a possible D gene (5 bases). The germline CDR1 and CDR2 sequences are LNHDA and SQIVND (reference sequence). With 11 bases removed from V and 9 bases from J, the gap between germline ends came to 17 bases. The length of the CDR3 is 13 residues. The DNA for the CDR3 is TGTGCCTCAGAAAAGGGGTCGTTTTCACCCCTCCACTTT. Translated: CASEKGSFSPLHF.

The chain employs TRBV5-4 and TRBJ1-4; 8 nucleotides line up with TRBD1. V lost 0 bases and J lost 6; bases outside the gene matches: 4. Germline V gives CDR1 SGHNT, CDR2 YYREEE (reference sequence). CDR3 size: 15 residues. The CDR3 sequence: CASSLEDRVDEKLFF. DNA for the CDR3: TGTGCCAGCAGCTTGGAGGACAGGGTGGATGAAAAACTGTTTTTT. Supplemented by reference TRBV5-4 and TRBJ1-4, the full variable domain reads ETGVTQSPTHLIKTRGQQVTLRCSSQSGHNTVSWYQQALGQGPQFIFQYYREEENGRGNFPPRFSGLQFPNYSSELNVNALELDDSALYLCASSLEDRVDEKLFFGSGTQLSVL.

The chain has TRBV6-5 and TRBJ1-1; 7 bases are a match to TRBD1. CDR3 length equals 15 residues. CDR1 MNHEY and CDR2 SVGAGI come from the germline V gene. After removal of 7 bases from V and 0 bases from J, the junction contained 8 bases not matched to a gene. The chain's CDR3 is CASKLQGIMNTEAFF. The CDR3 DNA is TGTGCCAGCAAACTACAGGGGATCATGAACACTGAAGCTTTCTTT.

The chain recombines TRBV7-2 with TRBJ2-1; possibly TRBD2 for D (6 bases). Germline loops: CDR1 SGHTA, CDR2 FQGNSA. Trimming shortened V by 4 bases and J by 4 bases, and 20 bases separated the two germline ends. The CDR3 consists of 17 residues. The CDR3 loop is CASSSSPRRGRYNEQFF. In nucleotides, the CDR3 is TGTGCCAGCAGCTCATCTCCACGGCGGGGAAGGTACAATGAGCAGTTCTTC.

V is TRBV19 and J is TRBJ2-4, with D tentatively TRBD2 (6 bases). CDR1 and CDR2 from the germline V gene are LNHDA and SQIVND (reference sequence). The CDR3 contains 16 residues. Trimming removed 1 base from V and 7 bases from J, with 17 bases in between. This CDR3 reads CASSIGGEYQRNIQYF. Here the CDR3 DNA reads TGTGCCAGTAGTATAGGCGGGGAGTATCAGAGGAACATTCAGTACTTC.

The chain is built from TRBV18 and TRBJ2-1, with TRBD2 matching 14 bases. The ends lost 0 bases at V and 6 bases at J; junction bases unmatched: 1. Germline V gene data show CDR1 as KGHSH and CDR2 as LQKENI. This CDR3 region has 16 residues. For the CDR3, the DNA is TGTGCCAGCTCACCACCGGGGACTAGCGGGGGCAATGAGCAGTTCTTC. Its translation is CASSPPGTSGGNEQFF.

V gene TRBV4-3 combines with J gene TRBJ1-6; D perhaps matches TRBD1 (5 bases). Germline CDR1 reads LGHNA; CDR2 reads YSLEER. The CDR3 extends over 14 amino acids. Trimming removed 0 bases from V and 10 bases from J, with 10 bases in between. The CDR3 loop reads CASSQDRGTSPLHF. CDR3 sequence (DNA): TGCGCCAGCAGCCAAGATAGGGGTACCTCACCCCTCCACTTT.

The chain links TRBV16 to TRBJ1-2; D perhaps matches TRBD1 (5 bases). The CDR3 loop spans 15 amino acids. V lost 4 bases to trimming and J lost 4 bases, with 16 bases between them. The germline gives CDR1 KGHSY, CDR2 FQNENV. The CDR3 DNA sequence: TGTGCCAGCAGCCCAACTGCTGGGGCTGGCTATGGCTACACCTTC. Amino acid sequence: CASSPTAGAGYGYTF.

This chain connects TRBV27 to TRBJ1-1; TRBD1 matches 7 bases. CDR1 is MNHEY, CDR2 SMNVEV, per germline (reference sequence). The CDR3 has 16 residues. V lost 3 bases and J lost 1; bases outside the gene matches: 8. Written as DNA, the CDR3 is TGTGCCAGCAGTTTTGAATCAGGGGGGACGAACACTGAAGCTTTCTTT. Protein product: CASSFESGGTNTEAFF.

J is TRBJ1-4 and V is TRBV7-3; weak D call: TRBD1 (6 bases). Per germline, CDR1 SGHTA and CDR2 FQGTGA. V was pared by 5 bases and J by 8 bases, with 15 bases between. The CDR3 consists of 14 residues. The CDR3 sequence: CASSRGGGGEKLFF. The CDR3 DNA is TGTGCCAGCAGCAGGGGGGGAGGTGGGGAAAAACTGTTTTTT. Variable domain in full (rest from reference TRBV7-3 and TRBJ1-4): GAGVSQTPSNKVTEKGKYVELRCDPISGHTALYWYRQSLGQGPEFLIYFQGTGAADDSGLPNDRFFAVRPEGSVSTLKIQRTERGDSAVYLCASSRGGGGEKLFFGSGTQLSVL.

The chain carries TRBV7-2 and TRBJ2-5; D perhaps matches TRBD2 (5 bases). Trimming pared 5 bases from V and 5 bases from J, leaving 12 bases between. From germline, CDR1 is SGHTA and CDR2 FQGNSA. The CDR3 is 13 amino acids. The CDR3 coding sequence is TGTGCCAGCAGCACCGGGAAATGGGAGACCCAGTACTTC. Its protein product is CASSTGKWETQYF.

The chain uses TRBV13 and TRBJ1-2; 7 nucleotides align to TRBD1. The ends lost 5 bases at V and 7 bases at J; junction bases unmatched: 16. CDR3 size: 16 residues. CDR1 and CDR2 from the germline V gene are PRHDT and FYEKMQ (reference sequence). The DNA for the CDR3 is TGTGCCAGCAGCCCCAATCCCGGGACAGAGAGGGGTGGCTACACCTTC. This encodes CASSPNPGTERGGYTF.

The rearrangement uses TRBV7-2 and TRBJ1-2, with a possible D match to TRBD1 (5 bases). This CDR3 contains 15 residues. Trimming took off 1 base at V and 0 bases at J, with 9 bases between the two ends. Germline V CDR1 and CDR2: SGHTA, FQGNSA. The CDR3 here is CASSLGPGTNYGYTF. The CDR3 nucleotides are TGTGCCAGCAGCTTAGGACCAGGGACTAACTATGGCTACACCTTC.

The chain has TRBV6-1 and TRBJ2-2; a possible D gene is TRBD2 (7 bases). Germline lookup yields CDR1 MNHNS and CDR2 SASEGT. V dropped 8 bases and J dropped 1 base, with 11 bases sitting between them. The CDR3 is made up of 14 amino acids. Written as DNA, the CDR3 is TGTGCCAGCTACGGGGGGCAGAACACCGGGGAGCTGTTTTTT. Translation: CASYGGQNTGELFF.

The V call is TRBV30, the J call TRBJ1-5; D perhaps matches TRBD1 (6 bases). The germline gives CDR1 GTSNPN, CDR2 SVGIG (reference sequence). The CDR3 consists of 15 residues. The V and J ends lost 1 base and 7 bases respectively, with 17 bases between them. CDR3 in amino acids: CAWSGSGTNLQPQHF. DNA for the CDR3: TGTGCCTGGAGTGGGTCCGGGACAAATTTGCAGCCCCAGCATTTT.

J is TRBJ2-7 and V is TRBV4-2; a weak D match, TRBD2 (5 bases). Trimming cost V 1 base and J 0 bases, with 13 bases left between them. Germline loops: CDR1 LGHNA, CDR2 YNFKEQ. The CDR3 loop spans 16 amino acids. Here the CDR3 reads CASSQVLGRSSYEQYF. CDR3 DNA sequence: TGTGCCAGCAGCCAAGTACTAGGTAGGAGCTCCTACGAGCAGTACTTC.

The chain combines TRBV30 with TRBJ1-2; D remains unclear. From germline, CDR1 is GTSNPN and CDR2 SVGIG (reference sequence). Trimming pared 4 bases from V and 4 bases from J, leaving 7 bases between. The CDR3 loop spans 11 amino acids. Here the CDR3 reads CAWNEGYGYTF. The CDR3, as DNA: TGTGCCTGGAACGAGGGCTATGGCTACACCTTC.

This rearrangement joins TRBV19 to TRBJ1-2, with TRBD1 matching 7 bases. Germline V gives CDR1 LNHDA, CDR2 SQIVND (reference sequence). With 3 bases clipped from V and 1 base from J, the junction kept 8 bases outside the gene matches. The CDR3 consists of 16 residues. CDR3 coding DNA: TGTGCCAGTAGTATGTTCACCGGGACAGATAACTATGGCTACACCTTC. Amino acids: CASSMFTGTDNYGYTF. Full variable domain (remainder filled in from reference TRBV19 and TRBJ1-2): DGGITQSPKYLFRKEGQNVTLSCEQNLNHDAMYWYRQDPGQGLRLIYYSQIVNDFQKGDIAEGYSVSREKKESFPLTVTSAQKNPTAFYLCASSMFTGTDNYGYTFGSGTRLTVV.

The chain is built from TRBV18 and TRBJ2-1; tentative D call: TRBD2 (6 bases). Per the germline V gene, CDR1 is KGHSH and CDR2 is LQKENI. Trimming removed 2 bases at V and 5 bases at J, with 16 bases between. This CDR3 is built from 16 residues. CDR3 in DNA: TGTGCCAGCTCACCAAATGAGGCGGGGCGGAACAATGAGCAGTTCTTC. Its translation is CASSPNEAGRNNEQFF. Together with reference TRBV18 and TRBJ2-1, the CDR3 gives the full variable domain: NAGVMQNPRHLVRRRGQEARLRCSPMKGHSHVYWYRQLPEEGLKFMVYLQKENIIDESGMPKERFSAEFPKEGPSILRIQQVVRGDSAAYFCASSPNEAGRNNEQFFGPGTRLTVL.

This sequence joins TRBV2 and TRBJ2-7, with D uncertain. V lost 3 bases, J lost 6 bases, and 9 bases lay in between. The CDR3 is 12 amino acids. Germline assignment: CDR1 SNHLY and CDR2 FYNNEI. The CDR3 DNA is TGTGCCAGCAGTGAGGCCCAACCCGAGCAGTACTTC. Translated, it gives CASSEAQPEQYF.

This chain joins TRBV5-4 and TRBJ2-5, with D possibly being TRBD1 (5 bases). Trimming removed 4 bases at V and 5 bases at J, with 15 bases between. The CDR3 runs 14 residues. Germline CDR1 SGHNT, CDR2 YYREEE (reference sequence). The CDR3 loop is CASSNPLTGETQYF. CDR3 DNA: TGTGCCAGCAGCAACCCCCTTACAGGCGAGACCCAGTACTTC.